These 22 T cell receptor beta chains were sequenced from one sample in a study of metastatic and nonmetastatic thyroid tumors. Thyroid surgery was performed in patients who had received no treatment beforehand. TCRdb redid the clone calls on the PCR reads using MiXCR. The profile shows 20,000 to 30,000 clones, 13% of them singletons. Sequencing was carried out using blood. The receptors stem from a female donor with papillary thyroid cancer or a benign thyroid nodule (not recorded which). Some clones in this sample may be carry-over from other donors' samples.

At least ten counts were recorded for this clone. CDR3 residues: CASSSGLVPYQETQYF. The CDR3 bases are TGTGCCAGCAGCTCGGGACTAGTCCCGTACCAAGAGACCCAGTACTTC. The chain joins TRBV7-2 to TRBJ2-5; 8 bases are shared with TRBD2. Looked up from germline, CDR1 is SGHTA and CDR2 is FQGNSA. J gave up 0 bases and V 4 bases, and 7 bases lay outside the gene matches. The CDR3 covers 16 residues.

The V and J genes are TRBV6-1 and TRBJ1-5, with a possible D match to TRBD1 (5 bases). The ends were cut back, 5 bases at V and 10 bases at J, with 21 bases in the middle. This CDR3 contains 15 residues. Per the germline V gene, CDR1 is MNHNS and CDR2 is SASEGT. CDR3 residues: CASSMDIEVGRPQHF. The DNA for the CDR3 is TGTGCCAGCAGTATGGACATCGAGGTCGGGCGACCCCAGCATTTT.

This clone was seen ten or more times. The chain carries TRBV4-2 and TRBJ1-6; 11 bases line up with TRBD1. This CDR3 comprises 18 residues. J gave up 9 bases and V 5 bases, and 15 bases lay outside the gene matches. CDR1 and CDR2 (germline): LGHNA, YNFKEQ. CDR3 region: CASSKTGQGDTLSSPLHF. CDR3 bases: TGTGCCAGCAGCAAGACGGGACAGGGGGATACCCTTTCTTCACCCCTCCACTTT.

The sample holds many counts of this clone. V gene TRBV15 combines with J gene TRBJ2-7, with 9 bases aligning to TRBD1. Per the germline V gene, CDR1 is LNHNV and CDR2 is YYDKDF (reference sequence). Losses at the gene ends were 3 bases for V and 4 bases for J; bases not matched to a gene: 4. This CDR3 region has 14 residues. The CDR3 sequence is CATSSGTGTYEQYF. The DNA of the CDR3 is TGTGCCACCAGCAGCGGGACAGGGACTTACGAGCAGTACTTC.

This clone occurred many times. This rearrangement joins TRBV9 to TRBJ2-1; 8 bases fit TRBD2. Germline V lookup: CDR1 SGDLS, CDR2 YYNGEE. The CDR3 loop spans 15 amino acids. V gave up 0 bases and J gave up 7 bases; unmatched junction bases: 6. CDR3 sequence (DNA): TGTGCCAGCAGCGTAGGAGCGGGAGTAGCAAATGAGCAGTTCTTC. This sequence encodes CASSVGAGVANEQFF.

The gene calls are TRBV30 and TRBJ2-5; D is unclear. This CDR3 spans 13 amino acids. Between the trimmed V and J ends, which lost 1 base and 5 bases, there was a span of 11 bases. CDR1 is GTSNPN and CDR2 is SVGIG in the germline V gene (reference sequence). CDR3 bases: TGTGCCTGGAGTGCCCAAGTGTACGAGACCCAGTACTTC. It encodes CAWSAQVYETQYF.

The J gene is TRBJ1-5, the V gene TRBV6-1; no reliable D call. Between the trimmed V and J ends, which lost 3 bases and 0 bases, there was a span of 12 bases. Per germline, CDR1 MNHNS and CDR2 SASEGT. The CDR3 runs to 16 residues. CDR3 coding DNA: TGTGCCAGCAGTGAGCTTGGCAGCCATAGCAATCAGCCCCAGCATTTT. It yields the protein CASSELGSHSNQPQHF.

Judged by abundance, this clone is medium-sized. The chain links TRBV5-1 to TRBJ2-7; 7 bases are a match to TRBD1. This CDR3 spans 16 amino acids. V was pared by 4 bases and J by 2 bases, with 12 bases of the junction left unmatched. Germline assignment: CDR1 SGHRS and CDR2 YFSETQ. The CDR3 loop is CASSRTGAQGAYEQYF. As DNA, the CDR3 is TGCGCCAGCAGCAGGACAGGAGCTCAAGGAGCCTACGAGCAGTACTTC. The variable domain in full, with the rest retrieved from reference TRBV5-1 and TRBJ2-7, is KAGVTQTPRYLIKTRGQQVTLSCSPISGHRSVSWYQQTPGQGLQFLFEYFSETQRNKGNFPGRFSGRQFSNSRSEMNVSTLELGDSALYLCASSRTGAQGAYEQYFGPGTRLTVT.

Ten or more counts support this clone. This sequence joins TRBV6-5 and TRBJ2-6, with 11 bases that match TRBD1. The CDR3 has 18 amino acids. CDR1 MNHEY and CDR2 SVGAGI come from the germline V gene. The V segment lost 5 bases and the J segment 4 bases; nucleotides outside the gene matches: 10. The CDR3 reads CASSPPGQGEKGANVLTF. CDR3 coding DNA: TGTGCCAGCAGTCCACCGGGACAGGGGGAAAAGGGGGCCAACGTCCTGACTTTC.

This clone was seen at least ten times. The genes are TRBV7-9 and TRBJ2-7; D not resolved. CDR1 and CDR2 from the germline V gene are SEHNR and FQNEAQ (reference sequence). The CDR3 has 13 amino acids. Trimming shortened V by 4 bases and J by 6 bases, and 13 bases separated the two germline ends. CDR3 nucleotide sequence: TGTGCCAGCAGCTCCGGTCTCCTAGGCGAGCAGTACTTC. This sequence encodes CASSSGLLGEQYF. Filled out from reference TRBV7-9 and TRBJ2-7, the complete variable domain reads DTGVSQNPRHKITKRGQNVTFRCDPISEHNRLYWYRQTLGQGPEFLTYFQNEAQLEKSRLLSDRFSAERPKGSFSTLEIQRTEQGDSAMYLCASSSGLLGEQYFGPGTRLTVT.

The sample holds many counts of this clone. V gene TRBV20-1 combines with J gene TRBJ2-1; 16 bases map to TRBD2. This CDR3 is 18 amino acids long. V dropped 5 bases and J dropped 7; count of bases not matched to a gene: 14. Looked up from germline, CDR1 is DFQATT and CDR2 is SNEGSKA (reference sequence). The CDR3 reads CSAPDPGTSGRAGNEQFF. The CDR3 DNA reads TGCAGTGCTCCCGACCCCGGGACTAGCGGGAGGGCCGGGAATGAGCAGTTCTTC.

The J gene is TRBJ1-1, the V gene TRBV20-1; D gene uncertain. Germline values: CDR1 DFQATT, CDR2 SNEGSKA (reference sequence). There are 12 residues in the CDR3. Trimming pared 6 bases from V and 0 bases from J, leaving 8 bases between. CDR3 sequence reads: CSARPLNTEAFF. The CDR3 DNA is TGCAGTGCCAGACCGTTGAACACTGAAGCTTTCTTT.

There are many counts of this clone. As DNA, the CDR3 is TGTGCCAGCAGTCCGACAGGGGCCAAAAACATTCAGTACTTC. Protein sequence: CASSPTGAKNIQYF. The rearrangement links TRBV6-1 to TRBJ2-4; 7 bases are shared with TRBD1. Germline CDR1 and CDR2: MNHNS and SASEGT. The CDR3 extends over 14 amino acids. J lost 1 base, V lost 5 bases, and 2 bases had no gene match.

This clone has a count of ten or more. The gene calls are TRBV6-1 and TRBJ2-5, with 9 nucleotides matching TRBD2. Trimming took 5 bases from V and 5 from J; bases not matched to a gene: 6. The length of the CDR3 is 14 residues. Germline V gene lookup returns CDR1 MNHNS and CDR2 SASEGT. The CDR3 coding sequence is TGTGCCAGCAGTTTTCAGCGGGAGGTGGAGACCCAGTACTTC. It translates to CASSFQREVETQYF.

The table lists this clone with many counts. This sequence joins TRBV24-1 and TRBJ2-1; 11 nucleotides agree with TRBD2. Germline V gene sequence: CDR1 KGHDR, CDR2 SFDVKD. The CDR3 loop spans 17 amino acids. Germline trimming cut 4 bases from V and 6 bases from J; bases unmatched to any gene: 10. CDR3 region: CATSDHHTSGRGNEQFF. DNA for the CDR3: TGTGCCACCAGTGACCATCACACTAGCGGGAGAGGCAATGAGCAGTTCTTC.

Details on this clone: A read error is likely, as this CDR3 ends without the conserved phenylalanine or tryptophan. The limits of the CDR3 on the DNA are not certain, so only TCRdb's listed CDR3 is given. This chain uses TRBV18 with TRBJ1-4; the D segment call TRBD1 is taken from the table without a DNA check. The CDR3 comprises 12 residues, both ends counted. Germline CDR1 is KGHSH and CDR2 is LQKENI. The CDR3 here is CASSPAGEKLLL.

This clone was observed at least ten times. The rearrangement uses TRBV19 and TRBJ2-7; 8 nucleotides agree with TRBD1. Per the germline V gene, CDR1 is LNHDA and CDR2 is SQIVND (reference sequence). V was clipped by 9 bases and J by 2 bases; unmatched bases: 12. The CDR3 has 15 residues. Written as DNA, the CDR3 is TGTGCCAGCAGCCTGAGGGACAGGACCACCTACGAGCAGTACTTC. Its protein is CASSLRDRTTYEQYF.

This clone was detected ten times or more. The V call is TRBV6-2 or TRBV6-3, the J call TRBJ2-1, with TRBD2 matching over 9 bases. The J segment lost 4 bases and the V segment lost 9 bases, leaving 4 bases of the junction unmatched. Germline CDR1 is MNHEY and CDR2 is SVGEGT. The CDR3 is 13 residues long. The CDR3: CASATSGYNEQFF. DNA of the CDR3: TGTGCCAGTGCGACTAGCGGATACAATGAGCAGTTCTTC.

This clone was picked up a small number of times. This may be a read error: a much more frequent sequence differs by one nucleotide. The CDR3 does not close with the conserved phenylalanine or tryptophan, likely indicating a read error. The chain links TRBV30 to TRBJ1-1; the match to TRBD1 covers 7 bases. The J segment lost 0 bases and the V segment lost 1 base, leaving 11 bases of the junction unmatched. The CDR3 consists of 17 residues. Germline values: CDR1 GTSNPN, CDR2 SVGIG (reference sequence). The CDR3 protein is CAWSDRGRGGMNTEAFS. Written as DNA, the CDR3 is TGTGCCTGGAGTGACAGGGGCCGGGGGGGTATGAACACTGAAGCTTTCTCT.

The table lists this clone with many counts. The V call is TRBV11-3, the J call TRBJ2-1, with TRBD2 matching over 11 bases. Germline V gene sequence: CDR1 SGHNT, CDR2 YENEEA. The CDR3 has 19 amino acids. Germline trimming cut 2 bases from V and 8 bases from J; bases unmatched to any gene: 17. CDR3 nucleotides: TGTGCCAGCAGCTTATATCCTCTAGCGGGAGGTCTCCCGGACTATGAGCAGTTCTTC. It yields the protein CASSLYPLAGGLPDYEQFF.

This clone has just a few counts. The germline gene is not matched at one end of the junction; a read error may be the cause. The rearrangement uses TRBV27 and TRBJ2-7, with D possibly called TRBD1 or TRBD2 (5 bases each). This CDR3 has 14 residues. Germline V CDR1 and CDR2: MNHEY, SMNVEV (reference sequence). The CDR3 is CASSLRGNSYEQYF. The CDR3 DNA is TGTGCCAGCAGTTTACGGGGCAACTCCTACGAGCAGTACTTT.

The table lists this clone with many counts. This chain uses TRBV5-6 with TRBJ2-3; D uncertain. The CDR3 sequence is 14 residues long. CDR1 is SGHDT, CDR2 YYEEEE, per germline. V lost 3 bases and J lost 0, with 8 bases in between. The CDR3 region is CASSSLGSTDTQYF. The CDR3 DNA reads as TGTGCCAGCAGCTCCCTGGGGAGCACAGATACGCAGTATTTT.